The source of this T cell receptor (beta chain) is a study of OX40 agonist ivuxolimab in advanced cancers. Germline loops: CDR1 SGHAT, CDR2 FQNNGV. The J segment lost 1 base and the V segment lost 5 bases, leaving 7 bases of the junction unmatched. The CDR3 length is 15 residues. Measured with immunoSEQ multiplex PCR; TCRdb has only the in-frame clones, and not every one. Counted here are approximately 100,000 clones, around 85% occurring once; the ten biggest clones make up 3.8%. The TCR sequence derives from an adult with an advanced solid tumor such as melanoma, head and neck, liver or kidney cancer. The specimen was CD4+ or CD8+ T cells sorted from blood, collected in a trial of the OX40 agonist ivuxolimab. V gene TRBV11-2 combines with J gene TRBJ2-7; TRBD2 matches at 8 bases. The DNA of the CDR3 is TGTGCCAGCAGCCCACGGGGGGGACCATCCTACGAGCAGTACTTC. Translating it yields CASSPRGGPSYEQYF.